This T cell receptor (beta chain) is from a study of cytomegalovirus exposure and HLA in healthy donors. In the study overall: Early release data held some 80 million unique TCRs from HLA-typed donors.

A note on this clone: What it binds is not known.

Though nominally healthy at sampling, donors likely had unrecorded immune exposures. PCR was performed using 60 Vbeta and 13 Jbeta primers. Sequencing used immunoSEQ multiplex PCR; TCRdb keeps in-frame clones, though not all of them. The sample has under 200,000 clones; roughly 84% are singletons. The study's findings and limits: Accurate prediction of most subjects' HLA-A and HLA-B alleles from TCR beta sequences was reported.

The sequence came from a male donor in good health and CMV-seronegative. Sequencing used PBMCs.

The CDR3 nucleotides read TGTGCCAGCAGCCCCGGACAGAAGAACACTGAAGCTTTCTTT. Its translation: CASSPGQKNTEAFF. V gene TRBV7-2 combines with J gene TRBJ1-1; possibly TRBD1 for D (6 bases). This CDR3 comprises 14 residues. V shed 5 bases and J shed 1 base, with 11 bases lying between them. CDR1 is SGHTA, CDR2 FQGNSA, per germline.